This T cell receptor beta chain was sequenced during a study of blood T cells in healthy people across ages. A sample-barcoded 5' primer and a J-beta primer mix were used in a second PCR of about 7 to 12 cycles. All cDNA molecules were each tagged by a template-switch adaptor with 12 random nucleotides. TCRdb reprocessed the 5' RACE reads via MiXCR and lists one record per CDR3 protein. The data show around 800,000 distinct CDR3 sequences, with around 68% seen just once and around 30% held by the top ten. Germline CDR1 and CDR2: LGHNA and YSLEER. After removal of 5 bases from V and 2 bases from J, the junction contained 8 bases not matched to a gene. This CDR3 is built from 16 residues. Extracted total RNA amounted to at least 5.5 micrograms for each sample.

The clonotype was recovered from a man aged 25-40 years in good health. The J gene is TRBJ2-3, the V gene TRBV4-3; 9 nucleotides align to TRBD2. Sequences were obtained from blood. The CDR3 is CASSSSVAGVTDTQYF. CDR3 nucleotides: TGCGCCAGCAGCTCATCGGTAGCGGGGGTCACAGATACGCAGTATTTT.